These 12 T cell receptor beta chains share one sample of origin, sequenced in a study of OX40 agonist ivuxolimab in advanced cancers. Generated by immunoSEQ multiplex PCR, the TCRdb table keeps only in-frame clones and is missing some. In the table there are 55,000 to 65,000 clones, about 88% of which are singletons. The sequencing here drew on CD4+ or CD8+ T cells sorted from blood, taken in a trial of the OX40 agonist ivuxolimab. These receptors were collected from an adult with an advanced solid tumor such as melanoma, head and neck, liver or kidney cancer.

CDR3 sequence reads: CASSRKSFPAAGYTF. CDR3 DNA sequence: TGTGCCAGCAGTAGAAAATCTTTTCCTGCCGCTGGCTACACCTTC. The rearrangement uses TRBV6-6 and TRBJ1-2; D uncertain. Trimming stripped 5 bases from V and 7 bases from J, with 20 bases between. The CDR3 length is 15 residues. The V gene's germline CDR1 is MNHNY and CDR2 SVGAGI (reference sequence).

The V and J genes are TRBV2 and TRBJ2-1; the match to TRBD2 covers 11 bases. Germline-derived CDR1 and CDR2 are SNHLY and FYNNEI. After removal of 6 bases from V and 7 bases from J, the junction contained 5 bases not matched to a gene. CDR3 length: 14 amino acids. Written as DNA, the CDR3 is TGTGCCAGCAGGGAAACTAGCGGGAGAAATGAGCAGTTCTTC. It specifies CASRETSGRNEQFF. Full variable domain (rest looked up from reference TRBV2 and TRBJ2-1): EPEVTQTPSHQVTQMGQEVILRCVPISNHLYFYWYRQILGQKVEFLVSFYNNEISEKSEIFDDQFSVERPDGSNFTLKIRSTKLEDSAMYFCASRETSGRNEQFFGPGTRLTVL.

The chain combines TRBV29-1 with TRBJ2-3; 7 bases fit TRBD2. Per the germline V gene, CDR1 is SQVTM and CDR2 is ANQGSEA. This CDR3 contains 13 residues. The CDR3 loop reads CRGGATGTDTQYF. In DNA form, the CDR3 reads TGCAGGGGAGGGGCCACTGGCACAGATACGCAGTATTTT.

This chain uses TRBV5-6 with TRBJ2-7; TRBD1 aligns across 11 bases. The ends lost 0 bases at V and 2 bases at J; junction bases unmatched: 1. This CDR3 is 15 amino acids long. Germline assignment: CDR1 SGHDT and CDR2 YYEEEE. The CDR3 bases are TGTGCCAGCAGCTTGGGGACAGGGGGCACCTACGAGCAGTACTTC. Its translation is CASSLGTGGTYEQYF.

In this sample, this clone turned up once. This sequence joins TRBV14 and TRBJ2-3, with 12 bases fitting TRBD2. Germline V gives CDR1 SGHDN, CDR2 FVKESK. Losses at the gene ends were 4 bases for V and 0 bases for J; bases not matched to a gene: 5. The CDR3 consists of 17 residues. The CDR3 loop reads CASSRWTSGTSTDTQYF. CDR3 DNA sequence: TGTGCCAGCAGCCGCTGGACTAGCGGGACTAGCACAGATACGCAGTATTTT.

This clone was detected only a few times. The CDR3 DNA reads TGTGCCAGTAGCGGGAGTGGGTTCTACGAGCAGTACTTC. It specifies CASSGSGFYEQYF. The genes are TRBV19 and TRBJ2-7, with D tentatively TRBD2 (6 bases). This CDR3 region has 13 residues. V lost 6 bases and J 3 bases, leaving 12 bases between the germline ends. From germline, CDR1 is LNHDA and CDR2 SQIVND (reference sequence).

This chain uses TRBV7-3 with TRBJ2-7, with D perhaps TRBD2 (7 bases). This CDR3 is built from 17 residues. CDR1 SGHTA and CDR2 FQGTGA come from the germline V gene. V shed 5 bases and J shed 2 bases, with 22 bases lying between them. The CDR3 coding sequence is TGTGCCAGCAGCCCCGGTCCTAGAACGGGGGGCACCTACGAGCAGTACTTC. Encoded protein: CASSPGPRTGGTYEQYF. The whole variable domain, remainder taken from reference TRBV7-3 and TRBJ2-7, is GAGVSQTPSNKVTEKGKYVELRCDPISGHTALYWYRQSLGQGPEFLIYFQGTGAADDSGLPNDRFFAVRPEGSVSTLKIQRTERGDSAVYLCASSPGPRTGGTYEQYFGPGTRLTVT.

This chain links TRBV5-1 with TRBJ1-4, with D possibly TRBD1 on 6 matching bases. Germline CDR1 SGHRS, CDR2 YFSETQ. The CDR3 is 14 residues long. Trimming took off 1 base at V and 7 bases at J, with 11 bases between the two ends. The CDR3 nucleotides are TGCGCCAGCAGCTTGAGGGGGGCGGGTGAAAAACTGTTTTTT. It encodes CASSLRGAGEKLFF.

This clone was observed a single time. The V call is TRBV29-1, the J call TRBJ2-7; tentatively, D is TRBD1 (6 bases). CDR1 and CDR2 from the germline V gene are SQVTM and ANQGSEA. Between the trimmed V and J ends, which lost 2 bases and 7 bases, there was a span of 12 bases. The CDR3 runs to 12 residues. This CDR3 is CSVEKTGREQYF. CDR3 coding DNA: TGCAGCGTTGAAAAAACAGGGCGTGAGCAGTACTTC.

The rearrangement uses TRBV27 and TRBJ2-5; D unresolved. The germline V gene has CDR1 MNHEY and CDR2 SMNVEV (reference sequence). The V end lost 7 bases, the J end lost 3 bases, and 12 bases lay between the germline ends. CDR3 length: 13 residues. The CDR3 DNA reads TGTGCCAGCAATGGGGTGCCTAAAGAGACCCAGTACTTC. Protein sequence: CASNGVPKETQYF.

The CDR3 DNA reads as TGTGCCAGCAGTGAATACACAGATACGCAGTATTTT. Encoded protein: CASSEYTDTQYF. The chain links TRBV25-1 to TRBJ2-3, with D unresolved. This CDR3 has 12 residues. V was shortened by 0 bases and J by 2 bases, with 0 bases between the two germline ends. CDR1 is MGHDK, CDR2 SYGVNS, per germline.

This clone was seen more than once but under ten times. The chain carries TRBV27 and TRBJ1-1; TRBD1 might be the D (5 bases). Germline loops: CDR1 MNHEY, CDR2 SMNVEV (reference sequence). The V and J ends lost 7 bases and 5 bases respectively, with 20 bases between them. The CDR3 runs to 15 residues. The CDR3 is CASTPGGLPKTEAFF. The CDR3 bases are TGTGCCAGCACCCCGGGGGGTTTGCCGAAAACTGAAGCTTTCTTT.